These T cell receptor beta chains were read from a single sample in a study of cytomegalovirus exposure and HLA in healthy donors. The data were produced by immunoSEQ multiplex PCR, yet TCRdb's version contains in-frame clones alone and is incomplete. The data contain approximately 100,000 clones, about 80% of them singletons. Sequences were obtained from PBMCs. The source of these receptors is a man in his fifties or sixties in good health and CMV-seropositive. The CDR3 runs from the conserved cysteine through the conserved F or W. A D gene is named only where the DNA matches it firmly. Clone size, where shown, is once, few, many, or a class for clones that have expanded.

cdr3_nt cdr3_aa d_call j_call v_call clone_size
TGTGCCAGCAGCGGACAGACCACAGATACGCAGTATTTT CASSGQTTDTQYF - TRBJ2-3 TRBV9 few
TGTGCCAGCTCAGGCCAGGGGGGCACTGAAGCTTTCTTT CASSGQGGTEAFF TRBD1 TRBJ1-1 TRBV18 -
TGTGCCAGTAGTATAGCCGTTACAGATACGCAGTATTTT CASSIAVTDTQYF - TRBJ2-3 TRBV19 -
TGTGCCAGCAGTTACGGGACAGTCGGTGAAAAACTGTTTTTT CASSYGTVGEKLFF TRBD1 TRBJ1-4 TRBV2 -
TGTGCCAGCAGCTTGTGGGCTAGCCCTACCTACGAGCAGTACTTC CASSLWASPTYEQYF - TRBJ2-7 TRBV5-6 -
TGTGCCAGCGGTCAGACTCGGTACGAGCAGTACTTC CASGQTRYEQYF - TRBJ2-7 TRBV7-2 -
TGTGCCAGCAGTTTATTCCGGACAAGTGGCTACACCTTC CASSLFRTSGYTF - TRBJ1-2 TRBV28 -
TGTGCCAGCAGCTTAGGCGGGGTCGTGGATACGCAGTATTTT CASSLGGVVDTQYF - TRBJ2-3 TRBV7-2 few
TGCGCCAGCAGCTTGGCAGCGAACACAGATACGCAGTATTTT CASSLAANTDTQYF - TRBJ2-3 TRBV5-1 -
TGTGCCATCAGTGGAAACCCTCCCGGACTAGCGGGAGCAAGGAATGAGCAGTTCTTC CAISGNPPGLAGARNEQFF TRBD2 TRBJ2-1 TRBV10-3 -
TGTGCCAGCAGCTCGTCCCCTGGGAGCGGCTCCTACGAGCAGTACTTC CASSSSPGSGSYEQYF - TRBJ2-7 TRBV7-2 -
TGCGCCAGCAGCCCTCTACAGGGGTTCTACGAGCAGTACTTC CASSPLQGFYEQYF TRBD1 TRBJ2-7 TRBV5-1 -
TGTGCCAGCAGAGCACGGGTTGGCGACTATGGCTACACCTTC CASRARVGDYGYTF - TRBJ1-2 TRBV6-1 -